This T cell receptor beta chain was identified in a study of identifying expanded T cells in peripheral blood (dated by TCRdb to between 2018 and 2020). Study-level background: Separate aliquots of the same genomic DNA pool were sequenced to produce technical replicates, and four replicates were compared in pairs. General study outcomes and caveats: The authors expected that biological variance in healthy repertoires might rise further over much longer intervals, such as months to years. The beta-binomial model significantly reduced the number of clones called differentially abundant and the false-positive rate across all healthy-donor time intervals. In all healthy donors, the variance in clone template counts between samples taken 2 to 3 weeks apart rose significantly as total template count increased. The binomial model flagged about 1.2 differentially abundant clones between technical replicates, compared with about 16 over two weeks and 19 over about four weeks.

TCRbeta CDR3 regions were profiled by bias-controlled multiplex PCR amplification of genomic DNA with the immunoSEQ Assay. The authors' pipeline ran thus. The absolute abundance of each unique TCRbeta CDR3 region was quantified after sequences were collapsed and filtered. Differential abundance was tested with two models: a binomial (Fisher-equivalent) model and a beta-binomial model that adds time-dependent variance fitted from healthy donors. Clones with fewer than 5 combined templates were excluded, and clones with Benjamini-Hochberg FDR below 0.01 were called differentially abundant. Beta-binomial variance was modeled as a function of total template count across the two samples using the form v = (b*log(k)+a)^2. TCRdb retrieved this table from immuneACCESS and kept in-frame rearrangements only. Not all clones are present; in checked studies, unresolved V genes account for under half, and no reason is known for the remainder. V, J and clone size are those of that table, while D and trimming were read from the DNA. The sample yields some 93,000 clones; about 88% were counted once. The ten largest clones add up to approximately 4% of the sample.

To note about this clone: This receptor's antigen is unknown. The record has no base qualities; no much larger clone is one base away.

During the collection period, no immune events, such as infections, were documented for the healthy donors. Time-dependent variance in a beta-binomial model of T-cell clone differential abundance was calibrated using healthy-donor blood repertoires as a training cohort. There were around 10 healthy donors in the training cohort, of whom 3 were female and 7 were male. An age range of roughly 25 to 70 years, with an average of about 45 years, was recorded for the donors. Whole blood was collected from each healthy donor at three time points spaced two weeks apart and obtained from a commercial supplier. For immunosequencing, genomic DNA was extracted from unsorted whole blood. The CDR3 holds 15 amino acids from the cysteine to the phenylalanine. This entry keeps only the CDR3 DNA: 45 bases, framed from base 1. Trimming costs V 4 bases and J 5 bases, and their ends lie 15 bases apart. CDR1 and CDR2 were assigned from the germline V gene as MDHEN and SYDVKM.

This TCR was recovered from a person aged 18 to 75 in good health. The sequencing sample was made of blood. The chain is made from TRBV28 and TRBJ2-1, with the identity of the D gene unclear. The DNA sequence is TGTGCCAGCAGTTCACCCTGGGTTATCCACAATGAGCAGTTCTTC. The encoded protein is CASSSPWVIHNEQFF.